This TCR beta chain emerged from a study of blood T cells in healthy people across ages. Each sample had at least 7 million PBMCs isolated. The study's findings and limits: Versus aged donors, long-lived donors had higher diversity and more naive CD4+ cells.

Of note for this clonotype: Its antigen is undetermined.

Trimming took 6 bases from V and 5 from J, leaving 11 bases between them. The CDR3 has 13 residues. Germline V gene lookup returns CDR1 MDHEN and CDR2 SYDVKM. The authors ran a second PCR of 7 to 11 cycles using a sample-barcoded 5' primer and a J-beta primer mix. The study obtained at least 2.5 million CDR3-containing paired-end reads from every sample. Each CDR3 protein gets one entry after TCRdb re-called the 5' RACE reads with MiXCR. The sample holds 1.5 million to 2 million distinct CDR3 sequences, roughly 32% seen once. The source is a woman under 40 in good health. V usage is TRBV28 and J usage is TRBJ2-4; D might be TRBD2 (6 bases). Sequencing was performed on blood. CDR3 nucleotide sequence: TGTGCCAGCAGCTGGGGGGATGAAAACATTCAGTACTTC. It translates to CASSWGDENIQYF. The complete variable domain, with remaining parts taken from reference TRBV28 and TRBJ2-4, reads DVKVTQSSRYLVKRTGEKVFLECVQDMDHENMFWYRQDPGLGLRLIYFSYDVKMKEKGDIPEGYSVSREKKERFSLILESASTNQTSMYLCASSWGDENIQYFGAGTRLSVL.